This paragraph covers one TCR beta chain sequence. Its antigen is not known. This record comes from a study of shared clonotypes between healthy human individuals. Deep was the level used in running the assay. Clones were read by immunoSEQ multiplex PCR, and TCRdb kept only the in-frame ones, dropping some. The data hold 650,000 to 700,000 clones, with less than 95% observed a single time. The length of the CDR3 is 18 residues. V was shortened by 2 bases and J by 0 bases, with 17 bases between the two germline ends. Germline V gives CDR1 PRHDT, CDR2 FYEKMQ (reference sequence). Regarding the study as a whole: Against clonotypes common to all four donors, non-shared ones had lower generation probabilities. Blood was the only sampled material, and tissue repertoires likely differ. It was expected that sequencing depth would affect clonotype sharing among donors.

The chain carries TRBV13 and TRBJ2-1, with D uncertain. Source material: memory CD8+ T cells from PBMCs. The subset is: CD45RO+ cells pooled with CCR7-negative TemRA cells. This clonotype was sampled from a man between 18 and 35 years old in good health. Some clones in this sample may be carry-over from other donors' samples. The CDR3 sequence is CASSLPPVPASSYNEQFF. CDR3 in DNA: TGTGCCAGCAGCTTACCACCAGTTCCGGCGAGCTCCTACAATGAGCAGTTCTTC.